Listed below are T cell receptor beta chains from one sample, sequenced in a study of T cells after yellow fever vaccination. MiXCR, applied by TCRdb to the 5' RACE reads, yields one record per CDR3 protein. The sample includes hundreds of thousands of distinct CDR3 sequences, approximately 16% of them seen just once. The sequences come from PBMCs, collected 5 to 6 days after the first yellow fever vaccination. The receptors shown here come from a man younger than 35 who received the YFV17D yellow fever vaccine. CDR3s leave out the opening cysteine and the closing phenylalanine or tryptophan. Some rows mark clone size as missing; the rest say once, few, many or name a class of expanded clone.

J gene: TRBJ2-5; V gene: TRBV14; clone size: .; CDR3 protein: ASSASGGTGTQY
J gene: TRBJ2-1; V gene: TRBV29-1; clone size: few; CDR3 protein: SVGLAGSEQF
J gene: TRBJ2-1; V gene: TRBV6-2/TRBV6-3; clone size: .; CDR3 protein: ASMRFRGASNEQF
J gene: TRBJ2-7; V gene: TRBV7-2; clone size: many; CDR3 protein: ASSLAAYEQY
J gene: TRBJ2-2; V gene: TRBV5-1; clone size: .; CDR3 protein: ASSLAFWRPVTGELF
J gene: TRBJ1-1; V gene: TRBV3-1; clone size: .; CDR3 protein: ASSQTDEVAEAF
J gene: TRBJ2-3; V gene: TRBV4-1; clone size: few; CDR3 protein: ASSAALAPEDTQY
J gene: TRBJ2-1; V gene: TRBV6-5; clone size: .; CDR3 protein: ASSYSGRGIEQF
J gene: TRBJ1-2; V gene: TRBV4-1; clone size: few; CDR3 protein: ASSPLKDRSNYGYT
J gene: TRBJ1-3; V gene: TRBV7-2; clone size: few; CDR3 protein: ASSLVRGGNTIY
J gene: TRBJ2-7; V gene: TRBV5-1; clone size: .; CDR3 protein: ASSYELYEQY
J gene: TRBJ1-1; V gene: TRBV10-3; clone size: .; CDR3 protein: AISEQENTEAF
J gene: TRBJ1-5; V gene: TRBV10-3; clone size: few; CDR3 protein: AISSQGVQPQH
J gene: TRBJ1-6; V gene: TRBV20-1; clone size: .; CDR3 protein: SARTLEYEPLH
J gene: TRBJ1-1; V gene: TRBV7-9; clone size: .; CDR3 protein: ASSATGGYGNTEAF
J gene: TRBJ2-7; V gene: TRBV14; clone size: few; CDR3 protein: ASSQGVRGVQY
J gene: TRBJ2-1; V gene: TRBV10-2; clone size: .; CDR3 protein: ASSGSGTSGGGTNEQF
J gene: TRBJ2-1; V gene: TRBV7-9; clone size: few; CDR3 protein: ASTRAISYNEQF
J gene: TRBJ2-3; V gene: TRBV6-4; clone size: .; CDR3 protein: ASSDSSVAGGIDTQY
J gene: TRBJ1-2; V gene: TRBV20-1; clone size: .; CDR3 protein: SASSTGGAFGGYT
J gene: TRBJ1-3; V gene: TRBV7-3; clone size: few; CDR3 protein: ASSSGDRGGGNTIY
J gene: TRBJ2-3; V gene: TRBV5-4; clone size: .; CDR3 protein: ASSLKAGGSTDTQY
J gene: TRBJ2-3; V gene: TRBV7-9; clone size: .; CDR3 protein: ASSLGTGPED
J gene: TRBJ2-3; V gene: TRBV6-5; clone size: .; CDR3 protein: ASSYWGTSRTDTQY
J gene: TRBJ2-6; V gene: TRBV4-2; clone size: .; CDR3 protein: ASSQDWVPGANVLT
J gene: TRBJ2-7; V gene: TRBV20-1; clone size: .; CDR3 protein: SAWTETYEQY
J gene: TRBJ2-2; V gene: TRBV2; clone size: few; CDR3 protein: ATKAGTSGGLELF
J gene: TRBJ1-4; V gene: TRBV11-2; clone size: .; CDR3 protein: ASSLSGRSNEKLF